This TCR beta chain is drawn from a study of T cells after yellow fever vaccination. V gave up 5 bases and J gave up 3 bases; unmatched junction bases: 12. CDR1 and CDR2 from the germline V gene are SGHTA and FQGTGA. The CDR3 has 16 amino acids. This clonotype was counted many times. In making TCR cDNA, 5'RACE template switching added a universal primer site and UMIs to it. A single record per CDR3 protein comes from TCRdb applying MiXCR to the 5' RACE reads. The table lists hundreds of thousands of distinct CDR3 sequences, roughly a sixth of them singletons. The sequence was collected from a man aged 18 to 30 who received the YFV17D yellow fever vaccine. The specimen was PBMCs, collected before the yellow fever booster vaccination. The V and J genes are TRBV7-3 and TRBJ2-5; 7 bases are shared with TRBD1. The CDR3 DNA follows: TGTGCCAGCAGCCCCGGAGCAGGGGGAGTGGAAGAGACCCAGTACTTC. It is translated as CASSPGAGGVEETQYF.